This section outlines one T cell receptor (beta chain) sequence together with its context. Through a sample-barcoded 5' primer and a J-beta primer mix, a second PCR was run for about 7 to 12 cycles. TCRdb called the 5' RACE reads again in MiXCR, with one record for every CDR3 protein. The repertoire holds 850,000 to 1,100,000 distinct CDR3 sequences, with under 40% as singletons. This sample stems from a study of blood T cells in healthy people across ages. CDR1 and CDR2 from the germline V gene are LGHNA and YSLEER. With 0 bases clipped from V and 3 bases from J, the junction kept 10 bases outside the gene matches. The CDR3 spans 19 residues.

V usage is TRBV4-3 and J usage is TRBJ2-3, with 12 bases matching TRBD2. The receptor's source is a man aged 18-30 years in good health. The sequencing input was blood. The CDR3 loop is CASSQDRWLAGGPTDTQYF. CDR3 nucleotides: TGCGCCAGCAGCCAAGATCGGTGGCTAGCGGGGGGGCCTACAGATACGCAGTATTTT.